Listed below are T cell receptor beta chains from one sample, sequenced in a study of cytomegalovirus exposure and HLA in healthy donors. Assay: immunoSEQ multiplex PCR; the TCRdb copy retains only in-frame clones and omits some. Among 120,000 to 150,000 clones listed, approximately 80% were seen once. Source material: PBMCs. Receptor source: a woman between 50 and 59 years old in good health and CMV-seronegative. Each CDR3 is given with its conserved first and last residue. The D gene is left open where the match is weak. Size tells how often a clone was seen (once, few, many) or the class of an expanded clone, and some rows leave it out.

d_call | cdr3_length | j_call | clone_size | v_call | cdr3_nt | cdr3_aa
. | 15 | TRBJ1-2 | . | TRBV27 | TGTGCCAGCAGTCCCACCTCCAGGGACACCTATGGCTACACCTTC | CASSPTSRDTYGYTF
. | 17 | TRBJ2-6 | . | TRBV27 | TGTGCCAGCAGTTTAAAGGCAGGTTCCTCTGGGGCCAACGTCCTGACTTTC | CASSLKAGSSGANVLTF
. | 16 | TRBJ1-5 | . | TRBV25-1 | TGTGCCAGCAGTGATGTCGGGGAAACGGGCAATCAGCCCCAGCATTTT | CASSDVGETGNQPQHF
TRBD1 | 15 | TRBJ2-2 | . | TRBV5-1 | TGCGCCAGCAGCTCCCGGGACAGGGGAACCGGGGAGCTGTTTTTT | CASSSRDRGTGELFF
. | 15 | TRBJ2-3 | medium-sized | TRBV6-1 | TGTGCCAGCAGTGAATTAACGGGGAGCACAGATACGCAGTATTTT | CASSELTGSTDTQYF
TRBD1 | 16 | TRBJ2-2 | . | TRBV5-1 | TGCGCCAGCAGCTTCCGGACAGGGGAGTACACCGGGGAGCTGTTTTTT | CASSFRTGEYTGELFF
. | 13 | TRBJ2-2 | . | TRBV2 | TGTGCCAGCAGTACACAGGGAGACGGGGAGCTGTTTTTT | CASSTQGDGELFF
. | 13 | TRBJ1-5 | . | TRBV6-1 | TGTGCCAGTAGTATTCAGGGGAATCAGCCCCAGCATTTT | CASSIQGNQPQHF
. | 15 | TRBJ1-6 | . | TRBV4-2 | TGTGCCAGCAGCCTGATCCGGGACATTGATTCACCCCTCCACTTT | CASSLIRDIDSPLHF
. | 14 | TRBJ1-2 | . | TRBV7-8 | TGTGCCAGCAGCCCGGGACACCCTAACTATGGCTACACCTTC | CASSPGHPNYGYTF
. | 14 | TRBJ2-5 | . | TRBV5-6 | TGTGCCAGCAGCTTGGGGGGGCGGTGGGAGACCCAGTACTTC | CASSLGGRWETQYF
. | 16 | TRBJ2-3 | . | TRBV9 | TGTGCCAGCAGCGTAGAGCTTGGAGGGAGGACAGATACGCAGTATTTT | CASSVELGGRTDTQYF
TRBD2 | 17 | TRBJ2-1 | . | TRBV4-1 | TGCGCCAGCAGCCAACCTACCGGGACTAGCGCTACCAGGGTGCAGTTCTTC | CASSQPTGTSATRVQFF
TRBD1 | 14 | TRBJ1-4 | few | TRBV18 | TGTGCCAGCTCACCCCCCGGGACAGATGAAAAACTGTTTTTT | CASSPPGTDEKLFF
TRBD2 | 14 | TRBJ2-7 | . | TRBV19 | TGTGCCAGTAGTACGGGACTAGCGGGCTCCGAGCAGTACTTC | CASSTGLAGSEQYF
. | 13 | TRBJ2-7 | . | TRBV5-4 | TGTGCCAGCAGCTCGAGTGGGGCGGTCGAGCAGTACTTC | CASSSSGAVEQYF